The rows below give T cell receptor beta chains drawn from one sample of a study of OX40 agonist ivuxolimab in advanced cancers. TCRdb's table, derived via immunoSEQ multiplex PCR, lists solely in-frame clones and lacks some. The sample holds under 100,000 clones, more than 90% seen once. The sample here was CD4+ or CD8+ T cells sorted from blood, taken in a trial of the OX40 agonist ivuxolimab. The receptor set was obtained from an adult with an advanced solid tumor such as melanoma, head and neck, liver or kidney cancer. Both conserved end residues are part of each CDR3. D genes are given only for firm matches. Not every row has a clone size; where given, it reads once, few, many or a size class.

CDR3 protein,CDR3 DNA,D gene,J gene,clone size,V gene
CASSVGIGTATSQDTQYF,TGTGCCAGCAGCGTAGGAATTGGGACTGCCACATCACAAGATACGCAGTATTTT,NA,TRBJ2-3,NA,TRBV9
CASSRGGTDTQYF,TGTGCCAGCAGCCGAGGGGGGACAGATACGCAGTATTTT,NA,TRBJ2-3,NA,TRBV9
CASSYQPQATNEKLFF,TGTGCCAGCAGTTATCAGCCTCAGGCAACTAATGAAAAACTGTTTTTT,NA,TRBJ1-4,NA,TRBV6-6
CASSPTRGTHNEQFF,TGTGCCAGCAGCCCTACTCGCGGGACACACAATGAGCAGTTCTTC,NA,TRBJ2-1,NA,TRBV7-2
CAWSGQGDEAFF,TGTGCCTGGAGTGGGCAGGGGGATGAAGCTTTCTTT,TRBD1,TRBJ1-1,few,TRBV30
CASSSRLGSEQYF,TGTGCCAGCAGCTCCCGTTTGGGGAGCGAGCAGTACTTC,NA,TRBJ2-7,NA,TRBV7-9
CASSFVGVGATEAFF,TGCGCCAGCAGCTTTGTTGGGGTAGGGGCCACTGAAGCTTTCTTT,NA,TRBJ1-1,NA,TRBV5-1
CASRDVGVGEQYF,TGTGCCAGCAGGGACGTGGGGGTAGGCGAGCAGTACTTC,NA,TRBJ2-7,once,TRBV6-1
CASSFETSLAEQYF,TGTGCCAGCAGCTTCGAGACTAGCCTTGCCGAGCAGTACTTC,TRBD2,TRBJ2-7,NA,TRBV7-8
CASSPRLAGMNEQYF,TGTGCCAGCAGCCCGAGGTTAGCGGGAATGAACGAGCAGTACTTC,TRBD2,TRBJ2-7,NA,TRBV5-6
CASSGSGDYNSPLHF,TGTGCCAGCAGTGGGAGTGGAGACTATAATTCACCCCTCCACTTT,NA,TRBJ1-6,NA,TRBV28
CASSLTGENTEAFF,TGTGCCAGTAGCCTCACAGGGGAGAACACTGAAGCTTTCTTT,TRBD1,TRBJ1-1,NA,TRBV19
CASSILGTGGADTQYF,TGCGCCAGCAGCATCCTCGGGACAGGGGGCGCAGATACGCAGTATTTT,TRBD1,TRBJ2-3,NA,TRBV5-1
CASSVGWTGGDSPLHF,TGTGCCAGCAGCGTAGGTTGGACAGGGGGCGATTCACCCCTCCACTTT,TRBD1,TRBJ1-6,NA,TRBV9
CASSLFLSGANVLTF,TGTGCCAGCAGCTTATTCCTCTCTGGGGCCAACGTCCTGACTTTC,NA,TRBJ2-6,NA,TRBV7-2
CASSSPGQKNTGELFF,TGTGCCAGCAGCAGCCCAGGACAGAAGAACACCGGGGAGCTGTTTTTT,NA,TRBJ2-2,NA,TRBV5-4
CASSSKGGNEQYF,TGTGCCAGCAGCTCCAAAGGGGGGAACGAGCAGTACTTC,NA,TRBJ2-7,NA,TRBV7-3
CASSQEVGGQGAYEQYF,TGTGCCAGCAGCCAAGAGGTAGGTGGACAGGGGGCCTACGAGCAGTACTTC,TRBD1,TRBJ2-7,NA,TRBV4-2